This TCR beta chain emerged from a study of cytomegalovirus exposure and HLA in healthy donors. Study results and caveats: It was approximately 150 TCR beta chains that were listed as cytomegalovirus-associated. As was reported, the classifier diagnosed cytomegalovirus status with high specificity and sensitivity.

As to this clone: The antigen remains undetermined.

From germline, CDR1 is ENHRY and CDR2 SYGVKD. The CDR3 contains 16 residues. Trimming cost V 0 bases and J 4 bases; bases outside gene matches: 5. The donors were members of the validation cohort, which comprised more than 90 subjects and was separate from the first cohort of roughly 700 subjects. TCRdb keeps only in-frame clones here, not all; method: immunoSEQ multiplex PCR. Of some 140,000 clones in the sample, 70% to 90% were seen once. The clonotype was recovered from a man between 18 and 35 years old in good health and CMV-seronegative. The chain has TRBV10-3 and TRBJ1-1; 10 positions agree with TRBD1. The sample taken for sequencing was PBMCs. For the CDR3, the DNA is TGTGCCATCAGTGAGTCGACTCGGGACAGGGGCACTGAAGCTTTCTTT. Encoded protein: CAISESTRDRGTEAFF.